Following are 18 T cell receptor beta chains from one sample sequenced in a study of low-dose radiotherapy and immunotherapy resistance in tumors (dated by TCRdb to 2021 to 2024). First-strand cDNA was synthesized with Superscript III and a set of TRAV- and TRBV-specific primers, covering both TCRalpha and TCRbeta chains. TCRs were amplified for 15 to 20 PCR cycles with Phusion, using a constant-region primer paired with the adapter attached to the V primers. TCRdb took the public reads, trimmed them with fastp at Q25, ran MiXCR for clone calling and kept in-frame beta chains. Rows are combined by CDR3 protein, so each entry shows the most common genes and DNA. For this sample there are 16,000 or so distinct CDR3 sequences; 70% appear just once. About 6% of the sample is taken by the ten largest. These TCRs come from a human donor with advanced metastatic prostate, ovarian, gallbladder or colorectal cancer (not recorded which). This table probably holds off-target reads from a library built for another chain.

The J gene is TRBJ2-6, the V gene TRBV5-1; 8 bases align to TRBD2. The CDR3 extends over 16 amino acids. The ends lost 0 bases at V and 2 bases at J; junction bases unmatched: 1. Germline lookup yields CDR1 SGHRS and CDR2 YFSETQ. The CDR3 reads CASSLVRGAGANVLTF. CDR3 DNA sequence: TGCGCCAGCAGCTTGGTGCGGGGGGCTGGGGCCAACGTCCTGACTTTC.

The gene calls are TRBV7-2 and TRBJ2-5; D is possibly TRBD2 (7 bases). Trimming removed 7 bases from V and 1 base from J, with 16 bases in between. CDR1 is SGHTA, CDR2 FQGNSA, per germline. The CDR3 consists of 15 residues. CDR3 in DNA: TGTGCCAGCACCCTAGGGAGGGGGGTCCAAGAGACCCAGTACTTC. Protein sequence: CASTLGRGVQETQYF.

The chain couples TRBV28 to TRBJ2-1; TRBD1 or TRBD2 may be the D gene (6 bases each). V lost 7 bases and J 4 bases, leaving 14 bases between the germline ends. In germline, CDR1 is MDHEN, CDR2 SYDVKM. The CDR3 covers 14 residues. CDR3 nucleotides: TGTGCCAGCACGCGCGGAGGGGGGTACAATGAGCAGTTCTTC. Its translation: CASTRGGGYNEQFF.

In DNA, the CDR3 is TGTGCCAGCAGCCGGGACTCCTATTCACCCCTCCACTTT. Residues: CASSRDSYSPLHF. The rearrangement uses TRBV28 and TRBJ1-6, with D possibly TRBD1 on 5 matching bases. Germline V lookup: CDR1 MDHEN, CDR2 SYDVKM. The V and J ends lost 6 bases and 8 bases respectively, with 11 bases between them. CDR3 length: 13 residues.

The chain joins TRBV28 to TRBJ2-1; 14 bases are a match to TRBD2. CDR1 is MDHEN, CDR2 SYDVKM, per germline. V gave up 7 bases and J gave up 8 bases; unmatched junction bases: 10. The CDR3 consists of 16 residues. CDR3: CASNTVGLAGVDEQFF. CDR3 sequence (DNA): TGTGCCAGCAACACGGTGGGACTAGCGGGAGTCGATGAGCAGTTCTTC. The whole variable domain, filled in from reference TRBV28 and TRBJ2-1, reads DVKVTQSSRYLVKRTGEKVFLECVQDMDHENMFWYRQDPGLGLRLIYFSYDVKMKEKGDIPEGYSVSREKKERFSLILESASTNQTSMYLCASNTVGLAGVDEQFFGPGTRLTVL.

The CDR3 DNA reads as TGTGCCAGCAGCGCGTCCAGGGGGCAGGCTTATGGCTACACCTTC. Protein sequence: CASSASRGQAYGYTF. The chain uses TRBV9 and TRBJ1-2; 8 bases are shared with TRBD1. This CDR3 has 15 residues. Germline V gives CDR1 SGDLS, CDR2 YYNGEE. Losses at the gene ends were 3 bases for V and 5 bases for J; bases not matched to a gene: 9.

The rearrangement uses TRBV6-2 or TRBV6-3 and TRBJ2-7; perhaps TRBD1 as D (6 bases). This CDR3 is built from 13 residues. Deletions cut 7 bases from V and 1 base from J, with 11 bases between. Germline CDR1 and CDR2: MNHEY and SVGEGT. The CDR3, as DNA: TGTGCCAGCATCGCCACAGGGTCCTACGAGCAGTACTTC. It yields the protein CASIATGSYEQYF.

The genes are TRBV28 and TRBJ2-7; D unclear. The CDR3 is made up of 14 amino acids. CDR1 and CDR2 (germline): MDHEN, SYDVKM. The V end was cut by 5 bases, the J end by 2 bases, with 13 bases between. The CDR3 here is CASSPTDRAYEQYF. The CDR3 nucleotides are TGTGCCAGCAGTCCGACCGACCGAGCCTACGAGCAGTACTTC. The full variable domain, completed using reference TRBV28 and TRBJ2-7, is DVKVTQSSRYLVKRTGEKVFLECVQDMDHENMFWYRQDPGLGLRLIYFSYDVKMKEKGDIPEGYSVSREKKERFSLILESASTNQTSMYLCASSPTDRAYEQYFGPGTRLTVT.

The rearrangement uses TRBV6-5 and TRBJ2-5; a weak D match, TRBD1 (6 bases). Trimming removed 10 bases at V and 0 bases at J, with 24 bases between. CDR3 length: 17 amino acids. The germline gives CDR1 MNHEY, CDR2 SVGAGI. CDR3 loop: CATMTWGTPSNQETQYF. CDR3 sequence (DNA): TGTGCCACCATGACATGGGGGACACCGTCGAACCAAGAGACCCAGTACTTC.

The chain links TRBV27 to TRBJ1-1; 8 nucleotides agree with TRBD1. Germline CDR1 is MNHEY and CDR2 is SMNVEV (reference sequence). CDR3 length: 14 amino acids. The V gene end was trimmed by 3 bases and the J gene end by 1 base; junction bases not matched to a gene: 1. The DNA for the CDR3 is TGTGCCAGCAGTTTCAGGGGGCAGAACACTGAAGCTTTCTTT. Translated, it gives CASSFRGQNTEAFF.

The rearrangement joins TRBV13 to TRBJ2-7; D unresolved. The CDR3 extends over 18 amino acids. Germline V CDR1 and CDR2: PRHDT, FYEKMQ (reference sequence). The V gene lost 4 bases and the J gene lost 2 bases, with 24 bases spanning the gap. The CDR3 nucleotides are TGTGCCAGCAGCTCAGTCGCGATTTCAGGTCCAGCTGCCTACGAGCAGTACTTC. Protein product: CASSSVAISGPAAYEQYF.

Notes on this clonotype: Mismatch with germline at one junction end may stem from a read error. CDR3 residues: CASNQEGAGRISYNEQFF. CDR3 nucleotide sequence: TGCGCCAGCAACCAAGAAGGTGCCGGTCGGATCTCCTACAATGAGCAGTTCTTC. The chain uses TRBV4-1 and TRBJ2-1, with D uncertain. Germline V gives CDR1 MGHRA, CDR2 YSYEKL. The CDR3 is 18 residues long.

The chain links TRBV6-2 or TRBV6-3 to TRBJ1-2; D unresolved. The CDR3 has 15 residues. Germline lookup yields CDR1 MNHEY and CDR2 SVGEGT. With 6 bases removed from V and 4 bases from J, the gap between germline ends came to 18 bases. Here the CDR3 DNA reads TGTGCCAGCAGACAAGGAATGGCCAGAGCCTATGGCTACACCTTC. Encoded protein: CASRQGMARAYGYTF.

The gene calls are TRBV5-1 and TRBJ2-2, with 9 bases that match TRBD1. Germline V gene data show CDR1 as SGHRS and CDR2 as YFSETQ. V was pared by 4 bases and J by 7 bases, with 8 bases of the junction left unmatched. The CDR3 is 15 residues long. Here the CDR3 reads CASSPDRGSSGELFF. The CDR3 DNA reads TGCGCCAGCAGCCCGGACAGGGGTTCGAGCGGGGAGCTGTTTTTT. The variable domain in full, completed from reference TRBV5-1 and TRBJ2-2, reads KAGVTQTPRYLIKTRGQQVTLSCSPISGHRSVSWYQQTPGQGLQFLFEYFSETQRNKGNFPGRFSGRQFSNSRSEMNVSTLELGDSALYLCASSPDRGSSGELFFGEGSRLTVL.

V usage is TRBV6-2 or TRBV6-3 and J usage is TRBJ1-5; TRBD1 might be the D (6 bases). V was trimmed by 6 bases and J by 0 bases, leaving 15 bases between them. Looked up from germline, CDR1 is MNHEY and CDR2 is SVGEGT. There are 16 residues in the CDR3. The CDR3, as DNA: TGTGCCAGCAGGAGGGGGGGCGGGGCTAGCAATCAGCCCCAGCATTTT. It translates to CASRRGGGASNQPQHF.

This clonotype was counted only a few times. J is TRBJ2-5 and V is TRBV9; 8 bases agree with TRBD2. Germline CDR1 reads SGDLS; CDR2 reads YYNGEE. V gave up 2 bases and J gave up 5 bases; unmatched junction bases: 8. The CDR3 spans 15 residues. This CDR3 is CASSVSGGVLETQYF. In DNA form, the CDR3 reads TGTGCCAGCAGCGTTTCGGGAGGGGTGTTGGAGACCCAGTACTTC.

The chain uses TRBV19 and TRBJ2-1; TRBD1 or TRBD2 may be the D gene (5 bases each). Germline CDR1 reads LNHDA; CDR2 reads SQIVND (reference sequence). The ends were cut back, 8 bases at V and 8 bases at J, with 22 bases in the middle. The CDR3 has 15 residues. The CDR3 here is CASLPPGRVKDEQFF. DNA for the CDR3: TGTGCCAGTCTCCCACCGGGGCGCGTTAAGGATGAGCAGTTCTTC. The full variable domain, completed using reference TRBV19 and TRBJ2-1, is DGGITQSPKYLFRKEGQNVTLSCEQNLNHDAMYWYRQDPGQGLRLIYYSQIVNDFQKGDIAEGYSVSREKKESFPLTVTSAQKNPTAFYLCASLPPGRVKDEQFFGPGTRLTVL.

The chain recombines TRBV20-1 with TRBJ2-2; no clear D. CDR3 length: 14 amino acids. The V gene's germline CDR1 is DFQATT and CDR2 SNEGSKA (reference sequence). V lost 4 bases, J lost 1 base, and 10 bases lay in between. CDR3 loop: CSANVNRNTGELFF. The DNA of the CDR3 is TGCAGTGCTAACGTCAACAGGAACACCGGGGAGCTGTTTTTT.